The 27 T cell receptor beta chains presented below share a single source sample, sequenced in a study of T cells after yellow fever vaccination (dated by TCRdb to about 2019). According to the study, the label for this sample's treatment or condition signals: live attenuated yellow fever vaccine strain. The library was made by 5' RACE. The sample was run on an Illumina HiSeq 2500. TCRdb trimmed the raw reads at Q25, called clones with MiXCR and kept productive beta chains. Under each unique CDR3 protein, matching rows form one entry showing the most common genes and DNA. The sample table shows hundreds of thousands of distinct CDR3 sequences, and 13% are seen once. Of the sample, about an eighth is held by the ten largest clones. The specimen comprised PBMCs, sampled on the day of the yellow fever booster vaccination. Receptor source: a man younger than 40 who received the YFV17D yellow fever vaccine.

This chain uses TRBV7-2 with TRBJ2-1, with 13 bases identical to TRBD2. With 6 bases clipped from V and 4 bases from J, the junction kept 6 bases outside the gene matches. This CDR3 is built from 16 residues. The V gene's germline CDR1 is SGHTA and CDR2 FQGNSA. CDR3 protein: CASRRTSGSKYNEQFF. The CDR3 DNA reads TGTGCCAGCAGACGGACTAGCGGGAGTAAGTACAATGAGCAGTTCTTC.

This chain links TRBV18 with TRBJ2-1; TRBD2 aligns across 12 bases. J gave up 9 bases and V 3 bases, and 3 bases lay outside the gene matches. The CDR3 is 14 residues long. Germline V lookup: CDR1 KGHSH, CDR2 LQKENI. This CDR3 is CASSPTSGRFEQFF. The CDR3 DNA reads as TGTGCCAGCTCACCTACTAGCGGGAGGTTTGAGCAGTTCTTC.

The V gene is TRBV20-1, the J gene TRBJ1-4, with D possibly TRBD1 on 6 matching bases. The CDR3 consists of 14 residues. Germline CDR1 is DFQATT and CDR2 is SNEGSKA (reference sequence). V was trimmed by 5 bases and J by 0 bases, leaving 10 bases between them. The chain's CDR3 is CSALNRATNEKLFF. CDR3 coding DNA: TGCAGTGCTCTCAACAGGGCAACTAATGAAAAACTGTTTTTT.

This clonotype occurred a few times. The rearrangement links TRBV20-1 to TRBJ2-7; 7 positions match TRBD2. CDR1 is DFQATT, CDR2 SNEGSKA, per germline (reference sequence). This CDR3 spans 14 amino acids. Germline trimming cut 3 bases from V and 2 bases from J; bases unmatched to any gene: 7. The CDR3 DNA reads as TGCAGTGCTAGCGTCCCTAGCGGAACCTACGAGCAGTACTTC. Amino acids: CSASVPSGTYEQYF.

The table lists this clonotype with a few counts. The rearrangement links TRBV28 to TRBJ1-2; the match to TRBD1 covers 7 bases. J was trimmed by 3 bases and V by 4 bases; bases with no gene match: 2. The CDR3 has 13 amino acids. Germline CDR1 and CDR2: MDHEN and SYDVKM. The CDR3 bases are TGTGCCAGCAGTTCCGGACAGGACTATGGCTACACCTTC. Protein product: CASSSGQDYGYTF.

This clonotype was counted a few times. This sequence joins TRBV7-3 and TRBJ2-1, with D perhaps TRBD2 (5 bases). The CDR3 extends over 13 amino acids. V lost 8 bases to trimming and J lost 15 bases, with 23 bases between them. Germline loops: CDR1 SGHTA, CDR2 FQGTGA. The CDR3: CASGDGPLSSVFF. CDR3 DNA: TGTGCCAGCGGGGATGGACCCCTCAGTAGCGTGTTCTTC.

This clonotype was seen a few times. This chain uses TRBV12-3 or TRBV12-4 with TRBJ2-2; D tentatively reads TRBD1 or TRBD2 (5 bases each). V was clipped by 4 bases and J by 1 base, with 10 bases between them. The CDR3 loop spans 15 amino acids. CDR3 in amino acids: CASSSPGRNTGELFF. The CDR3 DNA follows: TGTGCCAGCAGTTCTCCGGGACGGAACACCGGGGAGCTGTTTTTT.

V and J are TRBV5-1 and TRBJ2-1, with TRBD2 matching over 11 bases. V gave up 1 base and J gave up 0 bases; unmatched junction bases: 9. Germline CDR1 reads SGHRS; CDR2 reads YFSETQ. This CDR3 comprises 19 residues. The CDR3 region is CASSLRSSGRPSSYNEQFF. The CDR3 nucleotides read TGCGCCAGCAGCTTGCGGTCTAGCGGGAGGCCGAGCTCCTACAATGAGCAGTTCTTC. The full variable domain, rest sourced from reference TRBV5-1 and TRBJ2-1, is KAGVTQTPRYLIKTRGQQVTLSCSPISGHRSVSWYQQTPGQGLQFLFEYFSETQRNKGNFPGRFSGRQFSNSRSEMNVSTLELGDSALYLCASSLRSSGRPSSYNEQFFGPGTRLTVL.

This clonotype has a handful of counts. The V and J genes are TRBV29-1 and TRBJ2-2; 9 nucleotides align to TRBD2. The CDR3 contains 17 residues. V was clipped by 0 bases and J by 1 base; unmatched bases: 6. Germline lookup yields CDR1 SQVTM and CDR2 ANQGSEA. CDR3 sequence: CSVEDRSGRRNTGELFF. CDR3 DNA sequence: TGCAGCGTTGAAGATCGGAGCGGGAGGCGGAACACCGGGGAGCTGTTTTTT.

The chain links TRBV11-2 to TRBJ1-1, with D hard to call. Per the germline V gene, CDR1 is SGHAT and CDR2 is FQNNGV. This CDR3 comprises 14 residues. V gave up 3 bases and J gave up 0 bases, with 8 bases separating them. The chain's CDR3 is CASSFMRMNTEAFF. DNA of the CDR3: TGTGCCAGCAGCTTCATGCGGATGAACACTGAAGCTTTCTTT.

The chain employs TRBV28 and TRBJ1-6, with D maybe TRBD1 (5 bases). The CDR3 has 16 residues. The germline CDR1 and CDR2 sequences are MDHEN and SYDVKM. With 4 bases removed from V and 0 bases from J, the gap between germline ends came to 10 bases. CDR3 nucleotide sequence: TGTGCCAGCAGTTCCAGGGAAGGCTCCTATAATTCACCCCTCCACTTT. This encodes CASSSREGSYNSPLHF.

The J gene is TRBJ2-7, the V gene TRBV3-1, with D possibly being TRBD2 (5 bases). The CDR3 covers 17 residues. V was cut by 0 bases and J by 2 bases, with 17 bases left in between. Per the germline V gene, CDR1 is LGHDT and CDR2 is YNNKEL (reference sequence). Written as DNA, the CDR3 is TGTGCCAGCAGCCAAGAGTTTCGTAGCGTGATCCCCTACGAGCAGTACTTC. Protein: CASSQEFRSVIPYEQYF.

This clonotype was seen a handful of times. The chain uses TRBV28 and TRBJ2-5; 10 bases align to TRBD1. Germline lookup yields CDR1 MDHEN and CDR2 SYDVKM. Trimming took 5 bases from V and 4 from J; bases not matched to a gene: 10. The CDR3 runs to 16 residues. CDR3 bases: TGTGCCAGCAGTAGATCCGGGACAGGGGCAGGAGAGACCCAGTACTTC. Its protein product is CASSRSGTGAGETQYF.

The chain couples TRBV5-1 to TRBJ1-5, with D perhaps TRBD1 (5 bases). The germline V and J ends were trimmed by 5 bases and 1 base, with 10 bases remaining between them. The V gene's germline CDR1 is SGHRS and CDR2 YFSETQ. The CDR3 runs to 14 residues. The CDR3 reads CASSGGESNQPQHF. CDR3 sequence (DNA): TGCGCCAGCAGTGGAGGGGAGAGCAATCAGCCCCAGCATTTT.

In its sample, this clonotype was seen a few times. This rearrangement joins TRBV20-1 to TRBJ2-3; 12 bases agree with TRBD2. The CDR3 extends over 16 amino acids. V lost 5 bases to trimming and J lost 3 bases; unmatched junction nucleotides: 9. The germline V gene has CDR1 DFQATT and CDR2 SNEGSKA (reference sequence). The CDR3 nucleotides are TGCAGTGCTCGACGACTAGCGGGAGCGGGGACAGATACGCAGTATTTT. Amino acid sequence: CSARRLAGAGTDTQYF.

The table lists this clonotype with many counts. The CDR3 reads CASSPDRGNQPQHF. The DNA for the CDR3 is TGTGCCAGCAGTCCGGACAGGGGCAATCAGCCCCAGCATTTT. The genes are TRBV27 and TRBJ1-5, with TRBD1 matching 8 bases. V lost 5 bases to trimming and J lost 2 bases; unmatched junction nucleotides: 2. The CDR3 is 14 residues long. Germline V CDR1 and CDR2: MNHEY, SMNVEV (reference sequence).

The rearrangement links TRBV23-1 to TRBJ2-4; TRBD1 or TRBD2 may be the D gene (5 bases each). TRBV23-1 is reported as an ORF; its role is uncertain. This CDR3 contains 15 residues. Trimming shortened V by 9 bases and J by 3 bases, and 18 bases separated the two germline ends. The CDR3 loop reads CARGREIGVKNIQYF. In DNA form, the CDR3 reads TGCGCCAGAGGCAGGGAGATTGGAGTCAAAAACATTCAGTACTTC.

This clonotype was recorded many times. CDR3 DNA: TGTGCCAGCAGCGACCACTCCTACGAGCAGTACTTC. It specifies CASSDHSYEQYF. V is TRBV6-2 or TRBV6-3 and J is TRBJ2-7; the D is unclear. With 6 bases removed from V and 0 bases from J, the gap between germline ends came to 6 bases. The CDR3 covers 12 residues. Germline V CDR1 and CDR2: MNHEY, SVGEGT.

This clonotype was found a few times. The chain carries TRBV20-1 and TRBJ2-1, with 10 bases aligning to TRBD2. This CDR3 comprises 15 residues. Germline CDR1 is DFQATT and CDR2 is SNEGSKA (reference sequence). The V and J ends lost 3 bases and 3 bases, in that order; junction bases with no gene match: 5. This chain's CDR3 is CSARIGTSVYNEQFF. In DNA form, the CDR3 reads TGCAGTGCTAGGATCGGGACTAGCGTCTACAATGAGCAGTTCTTC.

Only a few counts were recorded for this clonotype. CDR3 amino acids: CASSSWVTGTYGYTF. The CDR3 DNA is TGTGCCAGCAGCTCCTGGGTAACCGGCACCTATGGCTACACCTTC. The chain has TRBV7-2 and TRBJ1-2; D remains unclear. There are 15 residues in the CDR3. V gave up 4 bases and J gave up 4 bases, with 16 bases separating them. The germline V gene encodes CDR1 SGHTA and CDR2 FQGNSA.

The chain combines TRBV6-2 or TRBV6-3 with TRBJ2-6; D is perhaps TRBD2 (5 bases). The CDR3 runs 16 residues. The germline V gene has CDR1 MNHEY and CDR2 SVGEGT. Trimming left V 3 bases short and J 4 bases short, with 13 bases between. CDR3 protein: CASSYPSGIGANVLTF. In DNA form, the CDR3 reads TGTGCCAGCAGTTATCCATCGGGGATCGGGGCCAACGTCCTGACTTTC.

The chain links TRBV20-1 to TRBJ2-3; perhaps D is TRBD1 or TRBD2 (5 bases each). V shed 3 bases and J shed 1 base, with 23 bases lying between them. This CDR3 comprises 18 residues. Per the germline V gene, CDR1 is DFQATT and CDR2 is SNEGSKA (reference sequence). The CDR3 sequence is CSAREPTIGDGRTDTQYF. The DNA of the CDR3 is TGCAGTGCTAGGGAGCCTACTATAGGGGACGGCCGCACAGATACGCAGTATTTT.

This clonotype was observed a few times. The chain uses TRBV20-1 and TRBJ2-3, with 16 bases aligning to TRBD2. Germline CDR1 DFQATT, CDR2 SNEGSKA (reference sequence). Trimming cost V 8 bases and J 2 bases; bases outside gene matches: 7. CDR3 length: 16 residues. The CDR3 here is CSYLGTSGRATDTQYF. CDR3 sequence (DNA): TGCAGTTACCTTGGGACTAGCGGGAGGGCCACAGATACGCAGTATTTT.

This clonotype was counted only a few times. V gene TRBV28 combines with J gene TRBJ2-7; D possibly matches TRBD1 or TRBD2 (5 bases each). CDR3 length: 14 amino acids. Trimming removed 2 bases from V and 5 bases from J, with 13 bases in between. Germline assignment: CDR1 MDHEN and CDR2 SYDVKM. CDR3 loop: CASSLGVGAHEQYF. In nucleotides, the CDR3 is TGTGCCAGCAGTTTAGGGGTCGGGGCCCACGAGCAGTACTTC.

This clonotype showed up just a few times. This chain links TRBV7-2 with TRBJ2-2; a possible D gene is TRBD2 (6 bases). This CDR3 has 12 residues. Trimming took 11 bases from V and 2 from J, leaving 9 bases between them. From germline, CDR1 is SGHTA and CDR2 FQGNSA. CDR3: CAGGANTGELFF. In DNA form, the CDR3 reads TGTGCCGGAGGGGCTAACACCGGGGAGCTGTTTTTT.

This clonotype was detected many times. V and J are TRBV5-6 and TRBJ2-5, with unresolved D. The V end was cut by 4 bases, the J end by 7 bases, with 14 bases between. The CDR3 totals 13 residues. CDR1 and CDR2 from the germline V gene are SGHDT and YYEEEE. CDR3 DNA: TGTGCCAGCAGCCGGCAGGAAGTCTGGACCCAGTACTTC. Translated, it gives CASSRQEVWTQYF. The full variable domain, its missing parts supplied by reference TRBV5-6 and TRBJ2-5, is DAGVTQSPTHLIKTRGQQVTLRCSPKSGHDTVSWYQQALGQGPQFIFQYYEEEERQRGNFPDRFSGHQFPNYSSELNVNALLLGDSALYLCASSRQEVWTQYFGPGTRLLVL.

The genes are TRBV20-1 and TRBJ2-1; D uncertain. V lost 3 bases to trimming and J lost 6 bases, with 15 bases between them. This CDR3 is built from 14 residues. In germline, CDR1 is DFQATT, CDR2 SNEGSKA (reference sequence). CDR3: CSARPPRAANEQFF. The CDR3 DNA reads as TGCAGTGCTAGGCCCCCGCGTGCGGCCAATGAGCAGTTCTTC.